Here is one TCR beta chain with its context. Naive CD8 cells lacked CD45RO, underwent positive selection for CCR7 and left out terminally differentiated effector memory CD45RA+ cells. This entry belongs to a study of shared clonotypes between healthy human individuals. The protocol was immunoSEQ multiplex PCR, while the TCRdb copy is restricted to in-frame clones and leaves out a portion. The table lists millions of clones, around 96% of them singletons, with around 1.1% in the top ten. Trimming removed 5 bases from V and 5 bases from J, with 15 bases in between. Germline-derived CDR1 and CDR2 are SGHDN and FVKESK. The CDR3 totals 14 residues.

Sequenced input: naive CD8+ T cells sorted from blood. V usage is TRBV14 and J usage is TRBJ2-5; perhaps TRBD2 as D (6 bases). This receptor was identified in a man aged 18 to 30 in good health. The CDR3 DNA follows: TGTGCCAGCAGCACTAGACTAGTAGACGAGACCCAGTACTTC. Amino acid sequence: CASSTRLVDETQYF.